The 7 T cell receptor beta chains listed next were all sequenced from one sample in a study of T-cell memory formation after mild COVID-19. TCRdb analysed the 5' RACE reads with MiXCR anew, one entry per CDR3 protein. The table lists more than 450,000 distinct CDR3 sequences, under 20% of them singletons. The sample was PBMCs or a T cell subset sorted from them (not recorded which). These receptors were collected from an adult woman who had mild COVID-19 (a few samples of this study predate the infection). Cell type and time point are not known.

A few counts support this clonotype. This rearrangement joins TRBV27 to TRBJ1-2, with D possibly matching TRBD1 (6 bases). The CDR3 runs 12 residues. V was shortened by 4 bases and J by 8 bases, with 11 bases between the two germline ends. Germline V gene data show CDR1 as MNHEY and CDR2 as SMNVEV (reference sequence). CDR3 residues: CASSSTGLGYTF. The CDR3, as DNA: TGTGCCAGCAGTTCTACAGGGTTGGGCTACACCTTC.

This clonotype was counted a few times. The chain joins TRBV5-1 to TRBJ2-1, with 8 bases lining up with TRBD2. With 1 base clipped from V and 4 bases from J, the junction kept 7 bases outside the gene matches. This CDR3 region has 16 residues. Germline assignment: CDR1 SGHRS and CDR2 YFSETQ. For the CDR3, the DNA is TGCGCCAGCAGCTTGAGGGCTAGCGGGTTTTACAATGAGCAGTTCTTC. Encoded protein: CASSLRASGFYNEQFF.

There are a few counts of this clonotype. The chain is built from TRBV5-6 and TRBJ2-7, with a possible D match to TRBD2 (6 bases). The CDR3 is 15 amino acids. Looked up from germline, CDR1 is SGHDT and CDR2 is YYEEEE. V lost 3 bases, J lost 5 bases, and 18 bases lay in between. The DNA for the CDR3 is TGTGCCAGCAGCTGGTGGGCTAGCGAGTCACACGAGCAGTACTTC. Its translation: CASSWWASESHEQYF.

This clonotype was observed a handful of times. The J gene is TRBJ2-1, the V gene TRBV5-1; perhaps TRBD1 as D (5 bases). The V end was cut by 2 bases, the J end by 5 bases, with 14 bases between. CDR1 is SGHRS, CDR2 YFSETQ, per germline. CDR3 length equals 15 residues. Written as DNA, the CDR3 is TGCGCCAGCAGCTTTGACCGAATGGACAACAATGAGCAGTTCTTC. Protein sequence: CASSFDRMDNNEQFF. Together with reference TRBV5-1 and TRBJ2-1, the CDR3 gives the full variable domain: KAGVTQTPRYLIKTRGQQVTLSCSPISGHRSVSWYQQTPGQGLQFLFEYFSETQRNKGNFPGRFSGRQFSNSRSEMNVSTLELGDSALYLCASSFDRMDNNEQFFGPGTRLTVL.

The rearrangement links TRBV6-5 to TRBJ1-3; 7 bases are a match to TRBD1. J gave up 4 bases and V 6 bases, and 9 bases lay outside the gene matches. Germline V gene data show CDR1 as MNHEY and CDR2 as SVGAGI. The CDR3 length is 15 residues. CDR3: CASRPQGVTGNTIYF. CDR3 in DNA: TGTGCCAGCAGACCTCAGGGGGTAACGGGAAACACCATATATTTT.

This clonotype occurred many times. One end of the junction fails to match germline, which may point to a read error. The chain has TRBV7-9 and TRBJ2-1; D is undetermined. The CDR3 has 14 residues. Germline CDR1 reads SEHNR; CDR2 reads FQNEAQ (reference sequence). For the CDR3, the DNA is TGTGCCAGCAGTTTAGGTGGGCGGTACAATGAGCAGTTCTTC. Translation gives CASSLGGRYNEQFF.

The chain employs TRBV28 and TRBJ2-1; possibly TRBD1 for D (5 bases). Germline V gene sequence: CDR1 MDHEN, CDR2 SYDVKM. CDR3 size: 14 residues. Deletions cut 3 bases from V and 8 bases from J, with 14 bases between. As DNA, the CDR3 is TGTGCCAGCAGTTTCAATGGGGCAGACGATGAGCAGTTCTTC. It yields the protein CASSFNGADDEQFF.